Below are 26 T cell receptor beta chains sequenced from a single sample in a study of cytomegalovirus exposure and HLA in healthy donors. Primers: 60 Vbeta forward and 13 Jbeta reverse. Method: immunoSEQ multiplex PCR; TCRdb's copy keeps in-frame clones and lacks some. The sample carries 100,000 to 140,000 clones, more than 65% recorded once. Sequencing was carried out using PBMCs. These receptors all come from a male donor in good health and CMV-seronegative.

In DNA, the CDR3 is TGTGCCAGTAGTCTGCTAGCGGGAGCGGAGACCCAGTACTTC. Amino acids: CASSLLAGAETQYF. The V call is TRBV19, the J call TRBJ2-5; 10 bases fit TRBD2. Trimming took 5 bases from V and 5 from J; bases not matched to a gene: 5. Germline V gives CDR1 LNHDA, CDR2 SQIVND (reference sequence). This CDR3 has 14 residues.

The sample holds one count of this clone. The chain employs TRBV5-1 and TRBJ2-3; 10 bases are a match to TRBD2. J lost 2 bases, V lost 0 bases, and 3 bases had no gene match. This CDR3 has 16 amino acids. The germline V gene encodes CDR1 SGHRS and CDR2 YFSETQ. The CDR3 here is CASSLALAGNTDTQYF. In DNA form, the CDR3 reads TGCGCCAGCAGCTTGGCACTAGCGGGAAACACAGATACGCAGTATTTT.

The chain carries TRBV7-2 and TRBJ1-5; the D is unclear. Trimming stripped 5 bases from V and 7 bases from J, with 15 bases between. CDR1 SGHTA and CDR2 FQGNSA come from the germline V gene. CDR3 length equals 14 residues. In DNA, the CDR3 is TGTGCCAGCAGCCCAGACTCTCTCAAACAGCCCCAGCATTTT. Translating it yields CASSPDSLKQPQHF.

The sample holds one count of this clone. This chain connects TRBV6-6 to TRBJ1-2, with 8 bases that match TRBD1. This CDR3 has 15 amino acids. V dropped 0 bases and J dropped 3; count of bases not matched to a gene: 3. Germline V gene data show CDR1 as MNHNY and CDR2 as SVGAGI (reference sequence). The CDR3 DNA follows: TGTGCCAGCAGTTACTCGGCAGGGGGCGACTATGGCTACACCTTC. Protein product: CASSYSAGGDYGYTF.

The rearrangement joins TRBV4-1 to TRBJ2-3; 11 nucleotides match TRBD2. The CDR3 length is 14 residues. Germline V lookup: CDR1 MGHRA, CDR2 YSYEKL. Trimming took 6 bases from V and 5 from J; bases not matched to a gene: 4. The CDR3 here is CASSSGLAGDTQYF. CDR3 DNA sequence: TGCGCCAGCAGTTCTGGACTAGCGGGAGATACGCAGTATTTT.

The CDR3 nucleotides are TGTGCCAGCAGTGGGGGGCTAGCGGTCTACGAGCAGTACTTC. It translates to CASSGGLAVYEQYF. The V and J genes are TRBV2 and TRBJ2-7; D may be TRBD2 (7 bases). The V end was cut by 4 bases, the J end by 3 bases, with 13 bases between. CDR1 and CDR2 from the germline V gene are SNHLY and FYNNEI. CDR3 length: 14 residues.

The chain uses TRBV28 and TRBJ1-2; D is perhaps TRBD1 (6 bases). V was trimmed by 6 bases and J by 5 bases, leaving 13 bases between them. The germline V gene has CDR1 MDHEN and CDR2 SYDVKM. CDR3 size: 13 residues. CDR3 amino acids: CASSPYGQYGYTF. CDR3 nucleotides: TGTGCCAGCAGCCCATATGGACAGTATGGCTACACCTTC.

This clone was counted a few times. This chain connects TRBV30 to TRBJ1-1, with a tentative D call TRBD1 (5 bases). The CDR3 is made up of 15 amino acids. The V gene lost 1 base and the J gene lost 1 base, with 13 bases spanning the gap. Looked up from germline, CDR1 is GTSNPN and CDR2 is SVGIG (reference sequence). CDR3 coding DNA: TGTGCCTGGAGTGAGGTACAGGAGCCGAACACTGAAGCTTTCTTT. Its protein is CAWSEVQEPNTEAFF.

The chain uses TRBV5-6 and TRBJ2-7, with TRBD1 matching 9 bases. This CDR3 spans 15 amino acids. Trimming took 3 bases from V and 1 from J; bases not matched to a gene: 5. Per germline, CDR1 SGHDT and CDR2 YYEEEE. The CDR3 spells CASSWTGTGSYEQYF. The CDR3, as DNA: TGTGCCAGCAGCTGGACCGGGACAGGGTCCTACGAGCAGTACTTC.

The rearrangement joins TRBV4-1 to TRBJ2-3; 8 nucleotides align to TRBD1. V lost 4 bases to trimming and J lost 8 bases; unmatched junction nucleotides: 11. The CDR3 has 15 residues. Germline lookup yields CDR1 MGHRA and CDR2 YSYEKL. The CDR3: CASSRGVTGAVTQYF. CDR3 nucleotides: TGCGCCAGCAGCCGCGGTGTGACAGGGGCCGTTACGCAGTATTTT.

The V gene is TRBV13, the J gene TRBJ2-7, with 7 bases fitting TRBD2. Per the germline V gene, CDR1 is PRHDT and CDR2 is FYEKMQ (reference sequence). This CDR3 is built from 14 residues. J was trimmed by 5 bases and V by 5 bases; bases with no gene match: 9. The CDR3 sequence: CASSPRDYRHEQYF. The CDR3 region has the DNA TGTGCCAGCAGCCCACGGGACTACCGCCACGAGCAGTACTTC.

The chain couples TRBV10-3 to TRBJ2-3; D is unresolved. Per the germline V gene, CDR1 is ENHRY and CDR2 is SYGVKD. Trimming left V 2 bases short and J 2 bases short, with 8 bases between. The CDR3 sequence is 14 residues long. CDR3 sequence reads: CAISEGLITDTQYF. As DNA, the CDR3 is TGTGCCATCAGTGAGGGGCTTATCACAGATACGCAGTATTTT.

This chain uses TRBV28 with TRBJ1-2; D unclear. Trimming took off 8 bases at V and 4 bases at J, with 8 bases between the two ends. The germline CDR1 and CDR2 sequences are MDHEN and SYDVKM. The CDR3 is 11 residues long. The CDR3 loop reads CASGSFYGYTF. CDR3 DNA: TGTGCCAGCGGGAGTTTCTATGGCTACACCTTC.

This clone has only one observation. The V gene is TRBV19, the J gene TRBJ2-7; 7 nucleotides agree with TRBD1. From germline, CDR1 is LNHDA and CDR2 SQIVND (reference sequence). Trimming took 6 bases from V and 2 from J; bases not matched to a gene: 4. This CDR3 has 13 residues. CDR3 DNA: TGTGCCAGTAGCGCAGGGGGAGCCTACGAGCAGTACTTC. Its protein product is CASSAGGAYEQYF.

V is TRBV2 and J is TRBJ2-1, with D possibly TRBD2 on 5 matching bases. The CDR3 loop spans 13 amino acids. Trimming removed 4 bases at V and 12 bases at J, with 16 bases between. Germline CDR1 and CDR2: SNHLY and FYNNEI. In DNA, the CDR3 is TGTGCCAGCAGTGCCCTTAAAGAGGGCGGGCAGTTCTTC. This encodes CASSALKEGGQFF. Supplemented by reference TRBV2 and TRBJ2-1, the full variable domain reads EPEVTQTPSHQVTQMGQEVILRCVPISNHLYFYWYRQILGQKVEFLVSFYNNEISEKSEIFDDQFSVERPDGSNFTLKIRSTKLEDSAMYFCASSALKEGGQFFGPGTRLTVL.

The chain links TRBV5-6 to TRBJ1-3; tentative D call: TRBD1 (5 bases). Looked up from germline, CDR1 is SGHDT and CDR2 is YYEEEE. Trimming left V 1 base short and J 2 bases short, with 7 bases between. CDR3 size: 14 residues. CDR3 in DNA: TGTGCCAGCAGCTTGTCACAGGCTGGAAACACCATATATTTT. Translation: CASSLSQAGNTIYF.

The chain uses TRBV4-1 and TRBJ1-2, with D possibly matching TRBD1 (6 bases). This CDR3 is 15 amino acids long. V was pared by 3 bases and J by 2 bases, with 13 bases between. The germline V gene encodes CDR1 MGHRA and CDR2 YSYEKL. The CDR3 spells CASSQSGDGNYGYTF. As DNA, the CDR3 is TGCGCCAGCAGCCAGTCAGGGGATGGGAACTATGGCTACACCTTC.

This clone was counted a few times. V usage is TRBV30 and J usage is TRBJ1-1; perhaps TRBD1 as D (5 bases). The CDR3 runs to 12 residues. Germline CDR1 GTSNPN, CDR2 SVGIG (reference sequence). Trimming shortened V by 7 bases and J by 0 bases, and 9 bases separated the two germline ends. The CDR3: CALQAMNTEAFF. CDR3 DNA sequence: TGTGCCTTACAGGCGATGAACACTGAAGCTTTCTTT.

The chain recombines TRBV13 with TRBJ2-7, with 14 bases matching TRBD2. V dropped 0 bases and J dropped 0; count of bases not matched to a gene: 4. The CDR3 loop spans 18 amino acids. Germline-derived CDR1 and CDR2 are PRHDT and FYEKMQ (reference sequence). The CDR3 nucleotides read TGTGCCAGCAGCTTAGGTGGACTAGCGGGAGGTCTCTCCTACGAGCAGTACTTC. Translation: CASSLGGLAGGLSYEQYF.

The chain links TRBV14 to TRBJ2-7; TRBD1 aligns across 8 bases. This CDR3 has 13 residues. Germline CDR1 reads SGHDN; CDR2 reads FVKESK. J lost 3 bases, V lost 5 bases, and 3 bases had no gene match. The CDR3 sequence: CASSRQGFYEQYF. The CDR3 DNA is TGTGCCAGCAGCAGACAGGGGTTCTACGAGCAGTACTTC.

J is TRBJ1-1 and V is TRBV6-5, with D tentatively TRBD1 (5 bases). The germline V gene encodes CDR1 MNHEY and CDR2 SVGAGI. Between the trimmed V and J ends, which lost 0 bases and 2 bases, there was a span of 13 bases. The length of the CDR3 is 16 residues. Written as DNA, the CDR3 is TGTGCCAGCAGTTACTCCTCTGGGGCGGAAAACACTGAAGCTTTCTTT. Its translation: CASSYSSGAENTEAFF.

The V call is TRBV9, the J call TRBJ2-1; 8 bases are shared with TRBD1. The CDR3 loop spans 15 amino acids. Germline V gene lookup returns CDR1 SGDLS and CDR2 YYNGEE. Trimming removed 3 bases from V and 6 bases from J; junction bases left unmatched: 8. The CDR3 coding sequence is TGTGCCAGCAGCGCAGGACAGGGTGACCCCAATGAGCAGTTCTTC. Protein sequence: CASSAGQGDPNEQFF.

The rearrangement uses TRBV5-4 and TRBJ2-3, with 8 bases that match TRBD2. This CDR3 contains 16 residues. The V gene end was trimmed by 4 bases and the J gene end by 1 base; junction bases not matched to a gene: 8. Germline assignment: CDR1 SGHNT and CDR2 YYREEE (reference sequence). The CDR3, as DNA: TGTGCCAGCAGCCGAGATAGCGGGAAAGGCACAGATACGCAGTATTTT. Translating it yields CASSRDSGKGTDTQYF.

The rearrangement uses TRBV19 and TRBJ2-2, with 7 bases aligning to TRBD1. V lost 3 bases, J lost 0 bases, and 4 bases stayed unmatched. CDR3 length: 16 amino acids. CDR1 and CDR2 from the germline V gene are LNHDA and SQIVND (reference sequence). The CDR3 DNA is TGTGCCAGTAGTATGAGGGGGCCATCGAACACCGGGGAGCTGTTTTTT. Protein product: CASSMRGPSNTGELFF.

This clone was detected only a few times. The chain has TRBV27 and TRBJ2-1; 10 bases are shared with TRBD2. J lost 2 bases, V lost 3 bases, and 4 bases had no gene match. The CDR3 covers 16 residues. The germline gives CDR1 MNHEY, CDR2 SMNVEV (reference sequence). CDR3: CASSFSGGGPYNEQFF. The DNA for the CDR3 is TGTGCCAGCAGTTTCAGCGGGGGGGGCCCCTACAATGAGCAGTTCTTC.

This clone was found once. V and J are TRBV19 and TRBJ2-1, with 10 bases identical to TRBD2. The CDR3 is 13 residues long. Germline V gene data show CDR1 as LNHDA and CDR2 as SQIVND (reference sequence). V was clipped by 9 bases and J by 6 bases; unmatched bases: 5. This CDR3 reads CARLAGAANEQFF. CDR3 DNA: TGTGCCAGGCTAGCGGGAGCCGCCAATGAGCAGTTCTTC.